This passage covers 24 T cell receptor beta chains from one sample sequenced in a study of blood T cells in healthy people across ages. The second PCR ran about 6 to 12 cycles with a sample-barcoded 5' primer and J-beta primers. Each CDR3 protein is one row after TCRdb ran MiXCR on the 5' RACE reads. The repertoire holds 1.5 million or so distinct CDR3 sequences, with approximately 40% as singletons. The sample consisted of blood. These receptors came from a woman aged 18 to 35 in good health.

This clonotype was recorded a few times. The V and J genes are TRBV11-2 and TRBJ2-3; 10 bases line up with TRBD1. The CDR3 runs to 17 residues. V lost 4 bases and J lost 4; bases outside the gene matches: 11. Germline V CDR1 and CDR2: SGHAT, FQNNGV. CDR3 sequence: CASSSSGQGILADTQYF. CDR3 nucleotide sequence: TGTGCCAGCAGCTCCTCGGGACAGGGGATATTGGCAGATACGCAGTATTTT. The entire variable domain, with the rest obtained from reference TRBV11-2 and TRBJ2-3, is as follows: EAGVAQSPRYKIIEKRQSVAFWCNPISGHATLYWYQQILGQGPKLLIQFQNNGVVDDSQLPKDRFSAERLKGVDSTLKIQPAKLEDSAVYLCASSSSGQGILADTQYFGPGTRLTVL.

This clonotype was observed a few times. V usage is TRBV5-1 and J usage is TRBJ1-1, with TRBD1 as a possible D gene (5 bases). Trimming removed 1 base from V and 4 bases from J, with 17 bases in between. Germline CDR1 and CDR2: SGHRS and YFSETQ. This CDR3 region has 16 residues. The CDR3 loop reads CASSLSSRQGGTEAFF. CDR3 coding DNA: TGCGCCAGCAGCTTGTCGTCTAGGCAGGGAGGCACTGAAGCTTTCTTT.

The genes are TRBV7-9 and TRBJ2-1, with 11 bases that match TRBD2. The ends lost 2 bases at V and 0 bases at J; junction bases unmatched: 12. The CDR3 has 20 amino acids. Germline CDR1 is SEHNR and CDR2 is FQNEAQ (reference sequence). DNA of the CDR3: TGTGCCAGCAGCTTAATTGGTTCGGGGACTAGCGGACACTCCTACAATGAGCAGTTCTTC. This encodes CASSLIGSGTSGHSYNEQFF.

The chain couples TRBV20-1 to TRBJ2-5; TRBD2 might be the D (5 bases). The end of the DNA aligns better with TRBJ2-7, so the J call may be wrong. Germline-derived CDR1 and CDR2 are DFQATT and SNEGSKA (reference sequence). The CDR3 is 13 residues long. The CDR3 bases are TGCAGTGCCCTCCAGCGGAACCCCTACGAGCAGTACTTC. This translates into CSALQRNPYEQYF.

The DNA for the CDR3 is TGCAGCGTTGAGACTAGCGGCTCCTACAATGAGCAGTTCTTC. This sequence encodes CSVETSGSYNEQFF. V gene TRBV29-1 combines with J gene TRBJ2-1, with 9 bases that match TRBD2. V dropped 3 bases and J dropped 0; count of bases not matched to a gene: 0. CDR3 length: 14 amino acids. The germline gives CDR1 SQVTM, CDR2 ANQGSEA.

This chain's CDR3 is CASSFVGLAGEEDTQYF. Here the CDR3 DNA reads TGCGCCAGCAGCTTTGTTGGACTAGCGGGAGAGGAGGATACGCAGTATTTT. The chain is built from TRBV5-1 and TRBJ2-3, with TRBD2 identical over 13 bases. The CDR3 loop spans 17 amino acids. Trimming removed 2 bases from V and 6 bases from J; junction bases left unmatched: 9. Germline CDR1 is SGHRS and CDR2 is YFSETQ.

In this sample, this clonotype turned up a few times. CDR3 protein: CSAGPGTSWNEQFF. CDR3 nucleotides: TGCAGTGCTGGACCCGGGACTAGTTGGAATGAGCAGTTCTTC. This chain links TRBV20-1 with TRBJ2-1, with TRBD2 matching 8 bases. The CDR3 length is 14 residues. V lost 5 bases and J lost 7; bases outside the gene matches: 10. Germline lookup yields CDR1 DFQATT and CDR2 SNEGSKA (reference sequence).

The table lists this clonotype with a few counts. The chain is built from TRBV10-3 and TRBJ2-7, with 8 bases identical to TRBD1. The CDR3 runs to 15 residues. Germline trimming cut 0 bases from V and 2 bases from J; bases unmatched to any gene: 3. Per the germline V gene, CDR1 is ENHRY and CDR2 is SYGVKD. The CDR3 nucleotides are TGTGCCATCAGTGAGTCATCGGGACAGGCCTACGAGCAGTACTTC. Translation: CAISESSGQAYEQYF.

The CDR3 here is CASSLTNVGNTGELFF. CDR3 nucleotides: TGCGCCAGCAGCCTCACTAATGTCGGGAACACCGGGGAGCTGTTTTTT. This chain uses TRBV5-1 with TRBJ2-2, with D unresolved. The CDR3 is 16 amino acids. CDR1 is SGHRS, CDR2 YFSETQ, per germline. Trimming took 4 bases from V and 1 from J, leaving 14 bases between them. The full variable domain, in which reference TRBV5-1 and TRBJ2-2 provide the parts outside the CDR3, is KAGVTQTPRYLIKTRGQQVTLSCSPISGHRSVSWYQQTPGQGLQFLFEYFSETQRNKGNFPGRFSGRQFSNSRSEMNVSTLELGDSALYLCASSLTNVGNTGELFFGEGSRLTVL.

The J gene is TRBJ2-7, the V gene TRBV28, with a tentative D call TRBD1 (6 bases). Germline lookup yields CDR1 MDHEN and CDR2 SYDVKM. The CDR3 totals 12 residues. Between the trimmed V and J ends, which lost 7 bases and 4 bases, there was a span of 11 bases. The chain's CDR3 is CASTSRGYEQYF. CDR3 DNA: TGTGCCAGCACCTCTAGGGGGTACGAGCAGTACTTC.

The rearrangement joins TRBV28 to TRBJ2-3; TRBD1 or TRBD2 may be the D gene (6 bases each). CDR3 length: 15 amino acids. CDR1 and CDR2 from the germline V gene are MDHEN and SYDVKM. V lost 4 bases and J 5 bases, leaving 16 bases between the germline ends. The CDR3 here is CASSSPGAYLDTQYF. The DNA of the CDR3 is TGTGCCAGCAGTTCCCCGGGGGCATACTTAGATACGCAGTATTTT.

The chain carries TRBV6-5 and TRBJ1-2, with D tentatively TRBD1 (5 bases). Germline-derived CDR1 and CDR2 are MNHEY and SVGAGI. This CDR3 has 14 amino acids. The V and J ends lost 6 bases and 7 bases respectively, with 18 bases between them. This CDR3 reads CASSLRMGPGGYTF. The CDR3 nucleotides read TGTGCCAGCAGCCTTAGGATGGGGCCAGGTGGCTACACCTTC.

This clonotype was observed a few times. At one end the junction does not follow the germline gene, possibly because of a read error. V is TRBV4-1 and J is TRBJ1-2, with D tentatively TRBD1 (5 bases). This CDR3 has 17 residues. Germline V gives CDR1 MGHRA, CDR2 YSYEKL. The CDR3 nucleotides read TGCGCCAGCGGCCAAGCCTCGGAGGGACGGTATAACTATGGCTACACCTTC. Amino acids: CASGQASEGRYNYGYTF.

With regard to this clonotype: No conserved phenylalanine or tryptophan is present at the end of the CDR3, so a read error is the likely explanation. The rearrangement uses TRBV20-1 and TRBJ2-7; D possibly corresponds to TRBD1 (6 bases). CDR1 and CDR2 from the germline V gene are DFQATT and SNEGSKA (reference sequence). V lost 3 bases and J lost 4, with 16 bases in between. The CDR3 has 14 amino acids. The CDR3 loop reads CSAREGGFGYEQYL. The CDR3 DNA sequence: TGCAGTGCTAGGGAAGGGGGTTTCGGTTACGAGCAGTACTTA.

The chain links TRBV24-1 to TRBJ2-1, with 7 bases fitting TRBD1. The CDR3 totals 15 residues. V lost 5 bases, J lost 0 bases, and 3 bases stayed unmatched. Germline V gene lookup returns CDR1 KGHDR and CDR2 SFDVKD. The CDR3: CATSAGQASYNEQFF. The CDR3 DNA is TGTGCCACCAGTGCCGGACAGGCCTCCTACAATGAGCAGTTCTTC.

This clonotype was seen just once. This chain uses TRBV7-3 with TRBJ2-2; D is ambiguous. Trimming stripped 8 bases from V and 7 bases from J, with 14 bases between. CDR3 length: 13 amino acids. The germline V gene encodes CDR1 SGHTA and CDR2 FQGTGA. The CDR3 nucleotides read TGTGCCAGCCAAATGAATACCGGCGGGGAGCTGTTTTTT. It specifies CASQMNTGGELFF. Full variable domain (outside the CDR3, taken from reference TRBV7-3 and TRBJ2-2): GAGVSQTPSNKVTEKGKYVELRCDPISGHTALYWYRQSLGQGPEFLIYFQGTGAADDSGLPNDRFFAVRPEGSVSTLKIQRTERGDSAVYLCASQMNTGGELFFGEGSRLTVL.

The chain links TRBV6-1 to TRBJ2-7; TRBD1 agrees at 7 bases. Germline-derived CDR1 and CDR2 are MNHNS and SASEGT. Trimming removed 5 bases from V and 4 bases from J; junction bases left unmatched: 17. The CDR3 loop spans 17 amino acids. The CDR3 bases are TGTGCCAGCAGTAAGGACGTAGGGGGCTGGGGGTTTTACGAGCAGTACTTC. Its translation is CASSKDVGGWGFYEQYF.

The genes are TRBV7-9 and TRBJ2-4; D unresolved. The CDR3 is 14 residues long. Germline V lookup: CDR1 SEHNR, CDR2 FQNEAQ (reference sequence). Trimming removed 5 bases from V and 0 bases from J, with 8 bases in between. The CDR3 DNA follows: TGTGCCAGCAGCGTACAAGTAGCCAAAAACATTCAGTACTTC. It is translated as CASSVQVAKNIQYF.

This chain connects TRBV18 to TRBJ2-1; no firm D call. The CDR3 covers 13 residues. Trimming removed 2 bases from V and 4 bases from J, with 6 bases in between. Germline loops: CDR1 KGHSH, CDR2 LQKENI. Written as DNA, the CDR3 is TGTGCCAGCTCACCAGTGCGTTACAATGAGCAGTTCTTC. Translation gives CASSPVRYNEQFF.

This rearrangement joins TRBV30 to TRBJ2-3, with TRBD2 matching 10 bases. The CDR3 contains 15 residues. Germline CDR1 and CDR2: GTSNPN and SVGIG (reference sequence). Germline trimming cut 6 bases from V and 6 bases from J; bases unmatched to any gene: 12. The CDR3 DNA follows: TGTGCCTGCCAGCGGGAGGGATACATCCTCGATACGCAGTATTTT. Its protein is CACQREGYILDTQYF.

This clonotype occurred a few times. The J gene is TRBJ2-5, the V gene TRBV21-1; TRBD1 was called by the table and not checked on the DNA. TRBV21-1 is a known pseudogene. The CDR3 totals 16 residues. The CDR3 here is CASSKTLSTCSETQYF. The CDR3 coding sequence is TGTGCCAGCAGCAAAACCCTCTCCACTTGTAGTGAGACCCAGTACTTC.

The sample holds a few counts of this clonotype. This rearrangement joins TRBV12-3 or TRBV12-4 to TRBJ2-1, with 10 bases aligning to TRBD1. This CDR3 has 12 residues. With V trimmed by 5 bases and J by 15 bases, 7 bases remained unmatched. The CDR3, as DNA: TGTGCCAGCAGTATCAACCGGGACAGGGGGTTCTTC. Translated, it gives CASSINRDRGFF.

In regard to this clonotype: The junction does not match germline at one end; this may be a read error. V is TRBV5-1 and J is TRBJ1-2; 7 nucleotides align to TRBD1. The CDR3 covers 16 residues. Germline V gene data show CDR1 as SGHRS and CDR2 as YFSETQ. In DNA, the CDR3 is TGCGCCAGCGGCTTGGACAGGAGGGCGAATAACTATGGCTACACCTTC. Encoded protein: CASGLDRRANNYGYTF.

This clonotype was counted once. The rearrangement uses TRBV28 and TRBJ1-2; 9 bases are shared with TRBD1. The germline V gene encodes CDR1 MDHEN and CDR2 SYDVKM. The CDR3 covers 16 residues. V lost 1 base and J lost 4; bases outside the gene matches: 7. The CDR3 sequence: CASSLFRDRAIYGYTF. The DNA of the CDR3 is TGTGCCAGCAGTTTATTCAGGGACAGGGCCATCTATGGCTACACCTTC.